The sequence of this T cell receptor beta chain was determined in a study of blood T cell repertoires in COVID-19. Assay: immunoSEQ multiplex PCR; the TCRdb copy retains only in-frame clones and omits some. Seen here are hundreds of thousands of clones, about nine tenths observed once, and the top ten hold approximately 3.3%. There are 12 residues in the CDR3. The ends were cut back, 6 bases at V and 5 bases at J, with 10 bases in the middle. Germline V lookup: CDR1 SNHLY, CDR2 FYNNEI. V is TRBV2 and J is TRBJ1-1; D gene ambiguous. The clonotype was recovered from a woman aged 50 to 60 in a cohort exposed to, infected with or recovered from COVID-19 (not recorded which). The sequencing sample was made of PBMCs or T cells enriched from blood (not recorded which). The CDR3 reads CASRNTGTEAFF. CDR3 coding DNA: TGTGCCAGCAGAAACACCGGGACTGAAGCTTTCTTT.